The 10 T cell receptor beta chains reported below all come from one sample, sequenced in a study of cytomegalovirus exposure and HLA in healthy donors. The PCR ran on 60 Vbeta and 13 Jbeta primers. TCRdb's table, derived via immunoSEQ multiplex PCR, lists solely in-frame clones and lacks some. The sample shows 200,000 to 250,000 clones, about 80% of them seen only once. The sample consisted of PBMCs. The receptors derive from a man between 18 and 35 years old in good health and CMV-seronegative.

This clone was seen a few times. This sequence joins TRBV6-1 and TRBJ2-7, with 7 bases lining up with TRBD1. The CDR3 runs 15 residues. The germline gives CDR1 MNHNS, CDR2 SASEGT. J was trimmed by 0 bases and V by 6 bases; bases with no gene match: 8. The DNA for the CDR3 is TGTGCCAGCAGCTTGGACAGGTACTACTCCTACGAGCAGTACTTC. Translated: CASSLDRYYSYEQYF.

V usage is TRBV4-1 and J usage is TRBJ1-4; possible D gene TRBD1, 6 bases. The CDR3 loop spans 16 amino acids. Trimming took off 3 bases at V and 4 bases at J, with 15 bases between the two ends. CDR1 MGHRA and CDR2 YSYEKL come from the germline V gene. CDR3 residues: CASSQRTGSDNEKLFF. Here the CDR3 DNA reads TGCGCCAGCAGCCAGAGAACAGGGTCGGATAATGAAAAACTGTTTTTT.

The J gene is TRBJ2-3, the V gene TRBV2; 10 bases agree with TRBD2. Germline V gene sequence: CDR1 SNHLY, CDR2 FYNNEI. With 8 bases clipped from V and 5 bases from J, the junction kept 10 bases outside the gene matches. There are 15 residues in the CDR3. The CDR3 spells CASSIAPSGRDTQYF. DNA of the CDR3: TGTGCCAGCTCGATAGCGCCTAGCGGGAGAGATACGCAGTATTTT.

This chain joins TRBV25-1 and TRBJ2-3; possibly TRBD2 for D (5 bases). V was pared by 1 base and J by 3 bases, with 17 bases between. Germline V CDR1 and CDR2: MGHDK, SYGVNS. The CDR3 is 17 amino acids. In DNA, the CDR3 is TGTGCCAGCAGTGAATTGGTTGATAGCGCCTTAACAGATACGCAGTATTTT. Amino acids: CASSELVDSALTDTQYF.

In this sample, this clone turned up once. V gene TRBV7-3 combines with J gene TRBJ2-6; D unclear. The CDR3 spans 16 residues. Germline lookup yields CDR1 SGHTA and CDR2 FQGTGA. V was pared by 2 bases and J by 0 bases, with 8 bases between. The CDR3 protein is CASSLLSGSGANVLTF. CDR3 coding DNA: TGTGCCAGCAGCTTATTGTCAGGCTCTGGGGCCAACGTCCTGACTTTC.

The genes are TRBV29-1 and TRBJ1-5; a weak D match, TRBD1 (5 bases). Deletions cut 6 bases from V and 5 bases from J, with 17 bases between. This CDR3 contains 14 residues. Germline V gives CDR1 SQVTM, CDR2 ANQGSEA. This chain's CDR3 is CSVGGDGGDQPQHF. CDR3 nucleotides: TGCAGCGTGGGGGGGGACGGGGGGGATCAGCCCCAGCATTTT.

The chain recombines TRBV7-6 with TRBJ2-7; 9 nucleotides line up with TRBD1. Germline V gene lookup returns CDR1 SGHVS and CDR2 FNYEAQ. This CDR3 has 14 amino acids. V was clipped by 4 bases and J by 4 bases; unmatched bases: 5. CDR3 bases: TGTGCCAGCAGCTGGCAAGGGACAGGGTACGAGCAGTACTTC. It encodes CASSWQGTGYEQYF.

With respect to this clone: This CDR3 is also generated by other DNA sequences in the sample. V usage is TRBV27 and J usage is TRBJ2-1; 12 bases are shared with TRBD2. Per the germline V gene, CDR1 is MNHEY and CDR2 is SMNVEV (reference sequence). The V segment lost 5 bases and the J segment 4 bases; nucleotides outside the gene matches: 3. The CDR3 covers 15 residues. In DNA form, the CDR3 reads TGTGCCAGCAGTCCCGGGACTAGCGGGTACAATGAGCAGTTCTTC. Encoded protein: CASSPGTSGYNEQFF.

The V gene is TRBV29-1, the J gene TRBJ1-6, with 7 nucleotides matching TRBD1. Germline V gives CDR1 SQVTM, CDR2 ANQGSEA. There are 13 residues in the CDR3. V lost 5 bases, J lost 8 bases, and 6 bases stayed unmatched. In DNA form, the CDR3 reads TGCAGCGTTAGAGACAGGGAGGATTCACCCCTCCACTTT. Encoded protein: CSVRDREDSPLHF.

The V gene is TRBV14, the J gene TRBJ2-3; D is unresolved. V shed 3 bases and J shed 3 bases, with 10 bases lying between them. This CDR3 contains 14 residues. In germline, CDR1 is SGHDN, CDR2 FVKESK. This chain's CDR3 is CASSQSRPTDTQYF. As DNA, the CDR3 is TGTGCCAGCAGCCAGTCGCGCCCTACAGATACGCAGTATTTT.